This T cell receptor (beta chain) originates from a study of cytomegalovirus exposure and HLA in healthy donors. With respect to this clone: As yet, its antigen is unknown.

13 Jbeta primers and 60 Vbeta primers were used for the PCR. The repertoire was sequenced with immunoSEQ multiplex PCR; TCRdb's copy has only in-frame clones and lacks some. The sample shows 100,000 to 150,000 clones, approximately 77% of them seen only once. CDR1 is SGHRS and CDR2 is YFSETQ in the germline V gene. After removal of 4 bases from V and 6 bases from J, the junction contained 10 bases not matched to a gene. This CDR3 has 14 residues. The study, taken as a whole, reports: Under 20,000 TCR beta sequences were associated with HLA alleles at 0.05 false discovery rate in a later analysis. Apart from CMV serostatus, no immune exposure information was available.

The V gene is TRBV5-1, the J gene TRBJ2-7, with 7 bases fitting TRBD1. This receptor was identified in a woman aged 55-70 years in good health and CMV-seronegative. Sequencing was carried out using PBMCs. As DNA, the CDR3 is TGCGCCAGCAGCCCTGACAGGGCGTTGGGCGAGCAGTACTTC. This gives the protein CASSPDRALGEQYF. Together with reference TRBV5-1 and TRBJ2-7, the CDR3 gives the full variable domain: KAGVTQTPRYLIKTRGQQVTLSCSPISGHRSVSWYQQTPGQGLQFLFEYFSETQRNKGNFPGRFSGRQFSNSRSEMNVSTLELGDSALYLCASSPDRALGEQYFGPGTRLTVT.